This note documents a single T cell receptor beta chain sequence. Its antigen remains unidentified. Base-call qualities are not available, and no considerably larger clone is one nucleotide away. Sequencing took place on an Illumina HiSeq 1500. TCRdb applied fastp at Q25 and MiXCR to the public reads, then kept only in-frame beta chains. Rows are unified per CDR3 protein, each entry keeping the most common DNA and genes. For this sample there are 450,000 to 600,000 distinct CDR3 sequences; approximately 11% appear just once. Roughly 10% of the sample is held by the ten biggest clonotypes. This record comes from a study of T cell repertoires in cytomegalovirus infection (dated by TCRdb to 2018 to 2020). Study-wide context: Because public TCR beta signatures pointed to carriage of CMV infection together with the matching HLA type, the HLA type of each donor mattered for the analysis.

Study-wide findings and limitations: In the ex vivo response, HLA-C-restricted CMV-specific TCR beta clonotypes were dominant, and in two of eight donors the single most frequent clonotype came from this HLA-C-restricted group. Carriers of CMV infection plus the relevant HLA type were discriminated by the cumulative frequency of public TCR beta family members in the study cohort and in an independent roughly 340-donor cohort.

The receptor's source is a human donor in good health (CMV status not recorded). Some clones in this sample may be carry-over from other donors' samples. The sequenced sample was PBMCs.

The DNA reads TGTGCCAGCACCAATTCCCCCGGGAACTCTGGAAACACCATATATTTT. This gives the protein CASTNSPGNSGNTIYF. The chain is encoded by TRBV6-5 joined to TRBJ1-3; too little of a D gene remains to name it. The V and J ends are trimmed by 7 bases and 0 bases, leaving 16 bases between them. The CDR3 starts with the cysteine, ends with the phenylalanine, and has 16 residues. CDR3 DNA is the only sequence kept; it has 48 bases, read in frame from the first base. The germline V gene specifies MNHEY as CDR1 and SVGAGI as CDR2.